This T cell receptor beta chain is drawn from a study of graft-versus-host responses after intestinal transplantation (dated by TCRdb to 2020 to 2022). Background on the whole study: Recipients received multivisceral, liver-intestinal, or isolated intestinal transplants. A peak of at least 4% donor T cells among recipient peripheral blood mononuclear cells was the definition used for donor T cell macrochimerism. A cohort of some 24 intestinal transplant recipients, including one retransplant, was enrolled, and 3 patients lacking pretransplant specimens were excluded. Instead of going to the commercial service, samples from three later patients were sequenced in-house on an Illumina MiSeq and processed with MiXCR. Anti-thymocyte globulin induction was given to all recipients, followed by maintenance tacrolimus and steroids for 2 to 3 years. After intestinal transplantation, graft-versus-host and host-versus-graft alloreactive T cell clones in the graft, circulation and bone marrow were tracked using bulk TCR-beta CDR3 sequencing. To identify alloreactive clones, pre-transplant mixed lymphocyte reaction products were sequenced and compared with unstimulated pre-transplant donor and recipient T cells.

The CDR3 numbers 14 residues from cysteine through phenylalanine. Of all the DNA, just the CDR3 is kept, 42 bases in frame from base 1. V is shortened by 4 bases, J by 6 bases, and the region joining them spans 14 bases. Based on the germline V gene, the CDR1 and CDR2 sequences are SGHTS and YDEGEE. The time point label here, explained by the study, means: cells obtained before transplantation from donor or recipient. CD3+CD4+ and CD3+CD8+ populations were FACS-sorted from unstimulated pre-transplant donor and recipient cells taken from spleen or lymph nodes. Library prep was done by the immunoSEQ multiplex PCR assay. For most patients, genomic DNA was isolated using the Qiagen DNeasy Blood and Tissue Kit and was shipped frozen to Adaptive Biotechnologies for TCR sequencing. For most patients, genomic DNA was subjected to high-throughput TCR-beta CDR3 sequencing by Adaptive Biotechnologies. The original methods were these. TCR sequencing data for around 19 patients were retrieved from Adaptive's ImmunoSEQ software; a few other patients were processed with MiXCR and VDJtools. To correct CD4 versus CD8 sorting errors, sequences present in both subsets at a frequency ratio below 5:1 were removed. CDR3 nucleotide sequences shared by donor and recipient were removed because the origin of these sequences could not be assigned. At least 2-fold expansion over unstimulated cells and a minimum CFSE-low frequency of 0.002% (template counts) or 0.001% (read counts) were required for clones to be classified as alloreactive. Clones were considered mappable if detected in sequenced pre-transplant spleen, lymph node, or MLR CFSE-low populations of the donor or recipient. Cumulative frequency of alloreactive clones was calculated as a percentage of all sequences weighted by copy number. The immuneACCESS repertoire file appears here via TCRdb, limited to in-frame rearrangements. These files lack a portion of the clones; in checked studies, under half of the deficit traces to unresolved V genes, and the cause of the others is not known. From that table come the V and J calls and clone size; the DNA was used to work out D and trimming. For this sample the table gives roughly 51,000 clones, of which 89% were detected only once. The ten largest clones take up roughly 0.62% of the sample.

Points on this clone: What this receptor recognizes is not known. No quality values exist for individual bases; no much larger clone is one base distant.

Overall study results and their limits: GvH clones turned up in recipient bone marrow, with some appearing earlier in ileal mucosa or blood, a pattern consistent with an intestinal mucosal origin. Early after transplant, peak levels of circulating GvH clones were associated with declines in HvG clones. The conclusions were limited by the relatively low number and heterogeneity of the intestinal transplant patients. High GvH to HvG T cell clonal ratios were observed in the allografts of patients with donor T cell macrochimerism.

This chain is built from TRBV5-8 and TRBJ2-1; the D segment could be TRBD2, given 7 matching bases. The material sequenced was unstimulated CD4+ T cells sorted from spleen or lymph node cells, taken before transplant. The source is a human donor who was the organ donor for an intestinal transplant. The sequence in DNA is TGTGCCAGCAGCCCCAGGGGAGGGCGCAATGAGCAGTTCTTC. It is translated as CASSPRGGRNEQFF.